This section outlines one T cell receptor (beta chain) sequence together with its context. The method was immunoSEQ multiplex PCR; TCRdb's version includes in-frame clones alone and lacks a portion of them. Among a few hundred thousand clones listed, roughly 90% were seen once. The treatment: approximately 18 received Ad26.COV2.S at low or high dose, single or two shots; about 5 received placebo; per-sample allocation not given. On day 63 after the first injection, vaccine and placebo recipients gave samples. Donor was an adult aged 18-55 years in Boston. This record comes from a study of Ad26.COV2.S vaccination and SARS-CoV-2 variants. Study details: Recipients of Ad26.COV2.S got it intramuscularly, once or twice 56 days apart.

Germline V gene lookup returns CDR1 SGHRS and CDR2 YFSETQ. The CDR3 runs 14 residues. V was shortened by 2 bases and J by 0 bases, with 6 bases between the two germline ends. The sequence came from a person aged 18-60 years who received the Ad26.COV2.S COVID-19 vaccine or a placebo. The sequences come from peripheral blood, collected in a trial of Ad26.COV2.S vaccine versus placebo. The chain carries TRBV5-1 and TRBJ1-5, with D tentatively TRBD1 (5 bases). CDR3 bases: TGCGCCAGCAGCTTCGGGGGTAGCAATCAGCCCCAGCATTTT. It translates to CASSFGGSNQPQHF.